Listed below are T cell receptor beta chains from one sample, sequenced in a study of vaccination effects on CD4 cells after COVID-19. Using immunoSEQ multiplex PCR, the repertoire was profiled, and TCRdb retains in-frame clones only, with some absent. The table has around 50,000 clones, around 80% seen once. These receptors lack a known antigen. This specimen was CD4+ T cells from PBMCs cultured with HIV peptides, taken before COVID-19 vaccination. The receptors come from a human donor who had a prior SARS-CoV-2 infection. Both conserved end residues are part of each CDR3. The order of the fields is V gene, J gene, D gene, clone size, CDR3 protein, CDR3 DNA. The D gene is left open where the match is weak. Clone size is not always given. Where it is, it says once, few, many or a class for expanded clones.

V gene: TRBV29-1; J gene: TRBJ2-7; D gene: TRBD2; clone size: -; CDR3 protein: CSVEKGSGGYEQYF; CDR3 DNA: TGCAGCGTTGAAAAGGGTAGCGGGGGCTACGAGCAGTACTTC
V gene: TRBV11-2; J gene: TRBJ1-1; D gene: -; clone size: once; CDR3 protein: CASSSDTNTEAFF; CDR3 DNA: TGTGCCAGCAGCTCGGACACTAACACTGAAGCTTTCTTT
V gene: TRBV9; J gene: TRBJ2-2; D gene: -; clone size: -; CDR3 protein: CASSLTTFSGSGELFF; CDR3 DNA: TGTGCCAGCAGCCTCACTACTTTTAGTGGCTCCGGGGAGCTGTTTTTT
V gene: TRBV24-1; J gene: TRBJ2-2; D gene: -; clone size: -; CDR3 protein: CATSDRQAGELFF; CDR3 DNA: TGTGCCACCAGTGATCGACAGGCCGGGGAGCTGTTTTTT
V gene: TRBV4-2; J gene: TRBJ2-2; D gene: -; clone size: -; CDR3 protein: CASSPKVGIGELFF; CDR3 DNA: TGTGCCAGCAGCCCAAAGGTGGGCATCGGGGAGCTGTTTTTT
V gene: TRBV27; J gene: TRBJ2-7; D gene: -; clone size: -; CDR3 protein: CASRKAYEQYF; CDR3 DNA: TGTGCCAGCAGAAAAGCCTACGAGCAGTACTTC
V gene: TRBV5-1; J gene: TRBJ2-3; D gene: -; clone size: medium-sized; CDR3 protein: CASSLEGDTQYF; CDR3 DNA: TGCGCCAGCAGCTTGGAAGGGGATACGCAGTATTTT
V gene: TRBV6-1; J gene: TRBJ2-1; D gene: TRBD1; clone size: -; CDR3 protein: CASSENRGALNEQFF; CDR3 DNA: TGTGCCAGCAGTGAAAACAGGGGGGCATTAAATGAGCAGTTCTTC
V gene: TRBV18; J gene: TRBJ1-1; D gene: -; clone size: few; CDR3 protein: CASSPPRLMNTEAFF; CDR3 DNA: TGTGCCAGCTCACCACCGAGGCTAATGAACACTGAAGCTTTCTTT
V gene: TRBV2; J gene: TRBJ2-5; D gene: -; clone size: -; CDR3 protein: CASTSDGETQYF; CDR3 DNA: TGTGCCAGCACTAGCGACGGGGAGACCCAGTACTTC